The 17 T cell receptor beta chains listed next were all sequenced from one sample in a study of T cell changes during pregnancy in multiple sclerosis. Produced via immunoSEQ multiplex PCR; TCRdb's table is partial and in-frame only. The sample lists tens of thousands of clones; approximately 92% were seen once. Specimen: peripheral blood, collected before pregnancy. These receptors originate from a female donor with multiple sclerosis, enrolled in a pregnancy study.

V is TRBV28 and J is TRBJ2-7, with 9 bases fitting TRBD2. CDR3 length equals 16 residues. Germline V lookup: CDR1 MDHEN, CDR2 SYDVKM. J gave up 6 bases and V 0 bases, and 9 bases lay outside the gene matches. CDR3 in amino acids: CASSLWAGGGLGEQYF. The DNA for the CDR3 is TGTGCCAGCAGTTTATGGGCGGGGGGGGGTTTAGGCGAGCAGTACTTC.

This chain connects TRBV7-2 to TRBJ2-3; 7 bases are a match to TRBD1. Germline CDR1 SGHTA, CDR2 FQGNSA. The length of the CDR3 is 13 residues. V shed 5 bases and J 4 bases; nucleotides not matched to a gene: 3. CDR3 region: CASSRQGSDTQYF. CDR3 nucleotides: TGTGCCAGCAGCCGACAGGGTTCAGATACGCAGTATTTT. Drawing the rest from reference TRBV7-2 and TRBJ2-3, the complete variable domain is GAGVSQSPSNKVTEKGKDVELRCDPISGHTALYWYRQSLGQGLEFLIYFQGNSAPDKSGLPSDRFSAERTGGSVSTLTIQRTQQEDSAVYLCASSRQGSDTQYFGPGTRLTVL.

The chain uses TRBV14 and TRBJ2-7, with unresolved D. Germline V gene sequence: CDR1 SGHDN, CDR2 FVKESK. Trimming stripped 0 bases from V and 6 bases from J, with 6 bases between. The CDR3 contains 12 residues. The CDR3: CASSQEASEQYF. CDR3 in DNA: TGTGCCAGCAGCCAAGAAGCCTCCGAGCAGTACTTC.

This sequence joins TRBV23-1 and TRBJ1-2, with 8 positions matching TRBD1. TRBV23-1 is filed as an ORF, its function uncertain. After removal of 0 bases from V and 5 bases from J, the junction contained 8 bases not matched to a gene. The CDR3 has 16 amino acids. In nucleotides, the CDR3 is TGCGCCAGCAGTCAATCCGGGACAGGTTTGCGTTATGGCTACACCTTC. Its protein is CASSQSGTGLRYGYTF.

CDR3 DNA: TGTGCCTCGAACCGGGACACCATCTACGAGCAGTACTTC. This codes for CASNRDTIYEQYF. J is TRBJ2-7 and V is TRBV30; a possible D gene is TRBD1 (6 bases). Trimming left V 7 bases short and J 3 bases short, with 16 bases between. Germline CDR1 reads GTSNPN; CDR2 reads SVGIG (reference sequence). The CDR3 runs to 13 residues.

The CDR3 bases are TGTGCCAGTAGTATAGAACAGGCCCCTAGCACAGATACGCAGTATTTT. Its translation: CASSIEQAPSTDTQYF. V usage is TRBV19 and J usage is TRBJ2-3; D possibly corresponds to TRBD1 (5 bases). This CDR3 region has 16 residues. The V gene lost 0 bases and the J gene lost 0 bases, with 10 bases spanning the gap. Germline assignment: CDR1 LNHDA and CDR2 SQIVND (reference sequence).

CDR3 bases: TGTGCCAGCAGTCAGGGACAGCCCATTATGAACACTGAAGCTTTCTTT. The encoded protein is CASSQGQPIMNTEAFF. The rearrangement uses TRBV27 and TRBJ1-1, with TRBD1 matching 7 bases. The CDR3 runs to 16 residues. The germline CDR1 and CDR2 sequences are MNHEY and SMNVEV (reference sequence). The J segment lost 0 bases and the V segment lost 5 bases, leaving 9 bases of the junction unmatched.

V gene TRBV28 combines with J gene TRBJ1-2, with 9 bases matching TRBD1. The CDR3 extends over 17 amino acids. Germline CDR1 reads MDHEN; CDR2 reads SYDVKM. V dropped 3 bases and J dropped 6; count of bases not matched to a gene: 14. DNA of the CDR3: TGTGCCAGCAGTTTTCCTATCAGGTTCGGGACAGGGCATGGCTACACCTTC. Protein: CASSFPIRFGTGHGYTF.

Only one count was recorded for this clone. The chain employs TRBV10-3 and TRBJ2-7; D is perhaps TRBD2 (6 bases). The CDR3 length is 13 residues. The germline V gene has CDR1 ENHRY and CDR2 SYGVKD. The V end was cut by 9 bases, the J end by 3 bases, with 15 bases between. CDR3 sequence: CAITLGGGYEQYF. CDR3 DNA: TGTGCCATTACCCTGGGGGGTGGCTACGAGCAGTACTTC.

V gene TRBV6-6 combines with J gene TRBJ1-2; D gene ambiguous. Germline CDR1 reads MNHNY; CDR2 reads SVGAGI (reference sequence). With 2 bases removed from V and 2 bases from J, the gap between germline ends came to 12 bases. The CDR3 runs 15 residues. The CDR3, as DNA: TGTGCCAGCAGTTACGGGCGCACAACCAACTATGGCTACACCTTC. This sequence encodes CASSYGRTTNYGYTF.

The chain is built from TRBV25-1 and TRBJ1-1; D remains unclear. CDR1 MGHDK and CDR2 SYGVNS come from the germline V gene. The V gene lost 4 bases and the J gene lost 7 bases, with 19 bases spanning the gap. The CDR3 totals 15 residues. The CDR3 sequence is CASSARGSPRDEAFF. The CDR3 DNA reads TGTGCCAGCAGTGCTCGTGGATCCCCCCGGGATGAAGCTTTCTTT.

The chain carries TRBV6-5 and TRBJ2-7; 9 bases map to TRBD1. Germline CDR1 is MNHEY and CDR2 is SVGAGI. The V segment lost 5 bases and the J segment 4 bases; nucleotides outside the gene matches: 9. This CDR3 comprises 15 residues. This CDR3 reads CASSTTGTGSYEQYF. The CDR3, as DNA: TGTGCCAGCAGTACGACCGGGACAGGGTCTTACGAGCAGTACTTC.

V gene TRBV6-5 combines with J gene TRBJ2-7, with 9 nucleotides matching TRBD2. The trim removed 5 bases at V and 6 bases at J, leaving 8 bases unmatched. The V gene's germline CDR1 is MNHEY and CDR2 SVGAGI. The CDR3 is 14 residues long. The CDR3 is CASSVSGSAGEQYF. The CDR3 nucleotides are TGTGCCAGCAGTGTTAGCGGGAGCGCGGGCGAGCAGTACTTC.

This clone was seen a handful of times. The rearrangement uses TRBV7-3 and TRBJ2-3, with 10 bases matching TRBD2. This CDR3 is 15 amino acids long. The V gene's germline CDR1 is SGHTA and CDR2 FQGTGA. After removal of 5 bases from V and 7 bases from J, the junction contained 9 bases not matched to a gene. CDR3 protein: CASSPLAGIQNTQYF. The CDR3 coding sequence is TGTGCCAGCAGCCCACTAGCGGGAATACAGAATACGCAGTATTTT.

The V gene is TRBV5-4, the J gene TRBJ2-5, with TRBD2 matching 10 bases. CDR3 length: 17 residues. The germline V gene has CDR1 SGHNT and CDR2 YYREEE (reference sequence). Trimming at V came to 5 bases and at J to 4 bases, leaving 14 bases not matched to a gene. As DNA, the CDR3 is TGTGCCAGCAGTACGCTGGCTAGCGGGAGACTCGGAGAGACCCAGTACTTC. Residues: CASSTLASGRLGETQYF.

This clone was picked up one time. The rearrangement uses TRBV5-6 and TRBJ2-1, with 8 bases fitting TRBD2. With 1 base clipped from V and 6 bases from J, the junction kept 6 bases outside the gene matches. The germline CDR1 and CDR2 sequences are SGHDT and YYEEEE. The CDR3 extends over 15 amino acids. CDR3 coding DNA: TGTGCCAGCAGCTTGCGCACCGGGAGGGCCAATGAGCAGTTCTTC. This translates into CASSLRTGRANEQFF.

The CDR3 spells CASSFRQALTYEQYF. CDR3 bases: TGTGCCAGCAGCTTTCGACAGGCCCTTACCTACGAGCAGTACTTC. The genes are TRBV5-6 and TRBJ2-7; a weak D match, TRBD1 (6 bases). The CDR3 extends over 15 amino acids. Germline V lookup: CDR1 SGHDT, CDR2 YYEEEE. V was clipped by 2 bases and J by 2 bases, with 14 bases between them.